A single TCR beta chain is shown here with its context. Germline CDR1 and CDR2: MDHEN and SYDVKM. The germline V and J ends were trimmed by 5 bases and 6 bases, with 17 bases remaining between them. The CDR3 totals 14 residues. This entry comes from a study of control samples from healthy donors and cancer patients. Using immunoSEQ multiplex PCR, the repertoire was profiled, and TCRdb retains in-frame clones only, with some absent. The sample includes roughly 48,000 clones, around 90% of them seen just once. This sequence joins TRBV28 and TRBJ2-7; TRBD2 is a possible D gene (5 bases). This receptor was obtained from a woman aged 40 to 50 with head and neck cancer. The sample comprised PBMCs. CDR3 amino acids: CASSITTRTGEQYF. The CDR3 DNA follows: TGTGCCAGCAGTATCACCACTAGGACGGGCGAGCAGTACTTC.